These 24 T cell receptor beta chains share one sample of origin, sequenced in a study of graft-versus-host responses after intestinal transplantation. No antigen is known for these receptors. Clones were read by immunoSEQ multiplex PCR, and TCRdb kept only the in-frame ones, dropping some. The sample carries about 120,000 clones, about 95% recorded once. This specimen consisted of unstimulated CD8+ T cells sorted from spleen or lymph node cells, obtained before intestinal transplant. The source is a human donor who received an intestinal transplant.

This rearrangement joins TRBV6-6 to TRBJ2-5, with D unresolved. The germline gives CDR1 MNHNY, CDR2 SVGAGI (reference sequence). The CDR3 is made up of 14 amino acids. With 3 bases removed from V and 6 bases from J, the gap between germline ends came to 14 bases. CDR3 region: CASSYSPEEQTQYF. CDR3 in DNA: TGTGCCAGCAGTTATTCGCCTGAAGAACAGACCCAGTACTTC.

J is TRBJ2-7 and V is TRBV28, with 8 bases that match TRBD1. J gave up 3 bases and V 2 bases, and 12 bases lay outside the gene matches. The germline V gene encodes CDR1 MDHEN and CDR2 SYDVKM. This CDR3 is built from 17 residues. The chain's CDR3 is CASSLEDRVWVGYEQYF. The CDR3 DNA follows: TGTGCCAGCAGTTTAGAGGACAGGGTGTGGGTTGGCTACGAGCAGTACTTC.

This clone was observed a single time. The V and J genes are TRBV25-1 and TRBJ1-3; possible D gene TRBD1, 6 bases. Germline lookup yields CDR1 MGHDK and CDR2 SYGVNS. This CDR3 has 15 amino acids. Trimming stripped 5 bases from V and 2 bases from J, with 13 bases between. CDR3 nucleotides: TGTGCCAGCAGTCTCCCCGGACAGACTGGAAACACCATATATTTT. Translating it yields CASSLPGQTGNTIYF.

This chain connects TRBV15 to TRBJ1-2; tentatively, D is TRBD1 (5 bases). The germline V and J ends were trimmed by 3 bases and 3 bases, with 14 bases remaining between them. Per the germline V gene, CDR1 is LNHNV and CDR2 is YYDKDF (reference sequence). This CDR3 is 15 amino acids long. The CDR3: CATSRPGLLDYGYTF. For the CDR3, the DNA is TGTGCCACCAGCAGGCCGGGACTCTTAGACTATGGCTACACCTTC.

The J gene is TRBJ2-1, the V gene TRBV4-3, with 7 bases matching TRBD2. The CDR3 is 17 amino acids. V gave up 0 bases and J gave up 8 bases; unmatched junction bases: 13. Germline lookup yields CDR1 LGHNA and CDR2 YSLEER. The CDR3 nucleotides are TGCGCCAGCAGCCAAGATAGGCAGCGGGACCTAATCGATGAGCAGTTCTTC. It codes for CASSQDRQRDLIDEQFF.

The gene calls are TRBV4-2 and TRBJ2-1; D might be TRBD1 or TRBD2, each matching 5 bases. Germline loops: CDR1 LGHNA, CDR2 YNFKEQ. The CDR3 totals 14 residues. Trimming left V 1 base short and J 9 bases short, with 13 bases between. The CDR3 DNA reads TGTGCCAGCAGCCAAGGAGGGGCAGCGTCTGAGCAGTTCTTC. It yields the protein CASSQGGAASEQFF.

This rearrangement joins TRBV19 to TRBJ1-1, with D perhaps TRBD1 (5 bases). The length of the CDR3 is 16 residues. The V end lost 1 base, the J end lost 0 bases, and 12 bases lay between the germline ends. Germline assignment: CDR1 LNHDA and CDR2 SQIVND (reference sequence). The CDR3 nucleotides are TGTGCCAGTAGTATAGTCTCCCAGGGCTTGAACACTGAAGCTTTCTTT. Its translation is CASSIVSQGLNTEAFF.

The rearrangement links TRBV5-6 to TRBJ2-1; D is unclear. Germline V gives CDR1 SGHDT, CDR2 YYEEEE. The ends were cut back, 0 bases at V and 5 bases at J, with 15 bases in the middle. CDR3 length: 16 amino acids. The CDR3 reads CASSLVGSMPHNEQFF. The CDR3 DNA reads TGTGCCAGCAGCTTGGTTGGCTCAATGCCTCACAATGAGCAGTTCTTC.

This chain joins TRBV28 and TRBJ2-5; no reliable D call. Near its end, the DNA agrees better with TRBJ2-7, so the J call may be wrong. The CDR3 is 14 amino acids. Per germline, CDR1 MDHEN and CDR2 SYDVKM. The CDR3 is CASSLGQNSYEQYF. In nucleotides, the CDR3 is TGTGCCAGCAGTTTAGGTCAGAACTCCTACGAGCAGTACTTC.

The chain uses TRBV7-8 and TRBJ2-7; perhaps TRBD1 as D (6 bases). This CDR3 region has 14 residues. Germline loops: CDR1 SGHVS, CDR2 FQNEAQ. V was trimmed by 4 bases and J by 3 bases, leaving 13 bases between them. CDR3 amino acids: CASSSQGAYYEQYF. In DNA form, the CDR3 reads TGTGCCAGCAGCTCACAGGGAGCGTACTACGAGCAGTACTTC.

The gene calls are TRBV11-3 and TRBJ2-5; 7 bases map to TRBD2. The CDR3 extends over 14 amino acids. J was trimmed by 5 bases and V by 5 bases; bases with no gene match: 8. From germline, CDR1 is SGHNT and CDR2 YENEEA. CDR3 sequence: CASSASGAKETQYF. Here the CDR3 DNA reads TGTGCCAGCAGCGCCAGCGGGGCAAAGGAGACCCAGTACTTC.

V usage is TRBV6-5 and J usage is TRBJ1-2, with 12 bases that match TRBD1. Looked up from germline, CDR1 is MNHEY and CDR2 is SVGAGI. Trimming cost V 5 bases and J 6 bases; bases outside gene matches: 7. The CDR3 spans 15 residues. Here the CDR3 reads CASSLGTGGMDGYTF. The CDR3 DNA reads TGTGCCAGCAGTCTAGGGACAGGGGGCATGGATGGCTACACCTTC.

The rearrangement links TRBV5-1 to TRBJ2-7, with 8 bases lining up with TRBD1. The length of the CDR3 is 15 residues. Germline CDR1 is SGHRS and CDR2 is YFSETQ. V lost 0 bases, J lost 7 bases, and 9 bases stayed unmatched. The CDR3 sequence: CASSLVSGGMEEQYF. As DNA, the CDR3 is TGCGCCAGCAGCTTGGTGTCAGGGGGCATGGAGGAGCAGTACTTC.

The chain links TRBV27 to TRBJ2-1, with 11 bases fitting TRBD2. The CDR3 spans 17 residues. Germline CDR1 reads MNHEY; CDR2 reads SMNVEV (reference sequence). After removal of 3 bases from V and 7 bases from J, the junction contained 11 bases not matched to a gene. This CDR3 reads CASSFHSLRLAGNEQFF. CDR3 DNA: TGTGCCAGCAGTTTCCATAGTTTACGACTAGCGGGAAATGAGCAGTTCTTC.

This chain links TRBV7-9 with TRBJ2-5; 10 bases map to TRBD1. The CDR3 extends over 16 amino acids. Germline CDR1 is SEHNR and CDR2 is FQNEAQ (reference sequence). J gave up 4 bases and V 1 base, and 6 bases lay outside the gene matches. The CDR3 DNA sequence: TGTGCCAGCAGCTTAGTTAGCTGGACAGGGGGAGAGACCCAGTACTTC. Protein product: CASSLVSWTGGETQYF.

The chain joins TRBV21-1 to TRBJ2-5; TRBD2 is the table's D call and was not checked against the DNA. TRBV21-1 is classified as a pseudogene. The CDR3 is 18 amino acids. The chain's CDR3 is CASSIEPGAAGEGETQYF. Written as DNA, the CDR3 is TGTGCCAGCAGCATTGAGCCAGGCGCGGCAGGGGAGGGGGAGACCCAGTACTTC.

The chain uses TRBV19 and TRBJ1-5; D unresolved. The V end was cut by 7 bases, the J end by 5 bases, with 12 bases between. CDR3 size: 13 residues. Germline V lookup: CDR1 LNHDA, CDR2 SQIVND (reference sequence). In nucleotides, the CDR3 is TGTGCCAGTATGACTGCAGGAGATCAGCCCCAGCATTTT. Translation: CASMTAGDQPQHF.

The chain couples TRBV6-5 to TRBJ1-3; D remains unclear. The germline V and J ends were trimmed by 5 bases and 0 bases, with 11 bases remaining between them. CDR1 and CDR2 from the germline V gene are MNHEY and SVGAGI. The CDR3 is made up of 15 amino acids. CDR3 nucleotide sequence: TGTGCCAGCAGTATACTCTCGAGCTCTGGAAACACCATATATTTT. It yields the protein CASSILSSSGNTIYF.

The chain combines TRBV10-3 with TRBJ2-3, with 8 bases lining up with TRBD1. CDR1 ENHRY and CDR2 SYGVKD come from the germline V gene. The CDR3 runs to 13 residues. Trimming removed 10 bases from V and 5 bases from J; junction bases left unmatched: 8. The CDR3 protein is CATRTGSGDTQYF. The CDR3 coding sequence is TGTGCCACCCGGACAGGGTCAGGAGATACGCAGTATTTT.

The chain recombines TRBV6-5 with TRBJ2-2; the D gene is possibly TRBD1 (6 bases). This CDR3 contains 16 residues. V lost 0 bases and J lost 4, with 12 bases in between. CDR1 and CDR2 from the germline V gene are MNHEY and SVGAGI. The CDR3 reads CASSYSLQGSTGELFF. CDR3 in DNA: TGTGCCAGCAGTTACTCCCTACAGGGAAGCACCGGGGAGCTGTTTTTT.

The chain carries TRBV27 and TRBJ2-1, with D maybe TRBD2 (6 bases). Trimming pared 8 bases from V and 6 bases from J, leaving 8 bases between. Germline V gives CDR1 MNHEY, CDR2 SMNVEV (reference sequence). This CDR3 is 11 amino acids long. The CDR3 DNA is TGTGCCAGCGCAGCGGGCAATGAGCAGTTCTTC. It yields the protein CASAAGNEQFF.

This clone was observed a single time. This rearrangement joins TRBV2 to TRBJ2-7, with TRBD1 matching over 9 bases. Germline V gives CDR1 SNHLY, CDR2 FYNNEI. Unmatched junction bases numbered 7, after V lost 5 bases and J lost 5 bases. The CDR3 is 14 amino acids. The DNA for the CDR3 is TGTGCCAGCAGTCAGGGACAGGGAATAGACGAGCAGTACTTC. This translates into CASSQGQGIDEQYF.

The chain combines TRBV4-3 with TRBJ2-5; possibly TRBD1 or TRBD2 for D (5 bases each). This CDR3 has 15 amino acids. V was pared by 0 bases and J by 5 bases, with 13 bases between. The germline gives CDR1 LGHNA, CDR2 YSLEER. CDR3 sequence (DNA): TGCGCCAGCAGCCAAGATGGGACCCCTGGTGAGACCCAGTACTTC. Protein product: CASSQDGTPGETQYF.

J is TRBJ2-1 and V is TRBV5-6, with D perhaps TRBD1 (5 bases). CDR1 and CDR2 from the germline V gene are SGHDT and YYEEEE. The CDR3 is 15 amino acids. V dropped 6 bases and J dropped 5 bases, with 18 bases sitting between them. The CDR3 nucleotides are TGTGCCAGCACTTCGGGCAGGGTAATCGACAATGAGCAGTTCTTC. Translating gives CASTSGRVIDNEQFF.